Shown below are 25 T cell receptor beta chains from a single sample sequenced in a study of blood T cell repertoires in COVID-19. Libraries were prepared by immunoSEQ multiplex PCR; TCRdb keeps only in-frame clonotypes and omits some of them. The sample contains hundreds of thousands of clones, about nine tenths of which appear only once. Material: PBMCs or T cells enriched from blood (not recorded which). The receptors originated from a woman aged 55-70 years who had recovered from COVID-19.

The CDR3 here is CASSLGVGQGDYGYTF. The DNA of the CDR3 is TGTGCCAGCAGCTTAGGTGTGGGACAGGGGGACTATGGCTACACCTTC. The chain recombines TRBV7-2 with TRBJ1-2; 11 bases are shared with TRBD1. Trimming removed 1 base from V and 3 bases from J; junction bases left unmatched: 4. The CDR3 sequence is 16 residues long. Germline assignment: CDR1 SGHTA and CDR2 FQGNSA. The whole variable domain, filled in from reference TRBV7-2 and TRBJ1-2, reads GAGVSQSPSNKVTEKGKDVELRCDPISGHTALYWYRQSLGQGLEFLIYFQGNSAPDKSGLPSDRFSAERTGGSVSTLTIQRTQQEDSAVYLCASSLGVGQGDYGYTFGSGTRLTVV.

The chain couples TRBV29-1 to TRBJ2-3; TRBD1 matches 8 bases. CDR1 SQVTM and CDR2 ANQGSEA come from the germline V gene. This CDR3 has 13 residues. V was pared by 4 bases and J by 4 bases, with 4 bases of the junction left unmatched. CDR3 sequence: CSVADRAPDTQYF. The CDR3 bases are TGCAGCGTTGCGGACAGGGCCCCAGATACGCAGTATTTT.

CDR3 region: CASSLVRVSSETQYF. The CDR3 region has the DNA TGTGCCAGCAGCTTGGTGAGGGTTTCGTCGGAGACCCAGTACTTC. The chain links TRBV5-8 to TRBJ2-5, with a possible D match to TRBD2 (5 bases). V lost 0 bases and J lost 5, with 14 bases in between. Germline V gives CDR1 SGHTS, CDR2 YDEGEE. The CDR3 sequence is 15 residues long.

This chain links TRBV10-3 with TRBJ2-3; 13 bases are shared with TRBD2. Germline CDR1 and CDR2: ENHRY and SYGVKD. V lost 8 bases and J lost 5; bases outside the gene matches: 10. The CDR3 loop spans 16 amino acids. This chain's CDR3 is CAISRGGLAGRDTQYF. In nucleotides, the CDR3 is TGTGCCATCTCCCGAGGGGGACTAGCGGGGAGAGATACGCAGTATTTT.

V is TRBV6-1 and J is TRBJ1-1; possible D gene TRBD1, 5 bases. With 1 base removed from V and 2 bases from J, the gap between germline ends came to 11 bases. This CDR3 spans 15 amino acids. In germline, CDR1 is MNHNS, CDR2 SASEGT. In DNA form, the CDR3 reads TGTGCCAGCAGTGAAGGAAAGACAGTTAACACTGAAGCTTTCTTT. The encoded protein is CASSEGKTVNTEAFF.

This chain connects TRBV6-6 to TRBJ2-3, with a possible D match to TRBD1 (5 bases). CDR3 size: 16 residues. V dropped 6 bases and J dropped 5 bases, with 21 bases sitting between them. Germline lookup yields CDR1 MNHNY and CDR2 SVGAGI (reference sequence). The CDR3 bases are TGTGCCAGCAGGCACCCCTCGACAGAGCGCAAAGATACGCAGTATTTT. Protein product: CASRHPSTERKDTQYF.

The chain carries TRBV24-1 and TRBJ2-3; D remains unclear. Germline V CDR1 and CDR2: KGHDR, SFDVKD. V was shortened by 2 bases and J by 0 bases, with 8 bases between the two germline ends. This CDR3 comprises 15 residues. For the CDR3, the DNA is TGTGCCACCAGTGATTCCCCTCGGAGCACAGATACGCAGTATTTT. As protein: CATSDSPRSTDTQYF.

V gene TRBV5-1 combines with J gene TRBJ2-5; D may be TRBD2 (6 bases). The germline gives CDR1 SGHRS, CDR2 YFSETQ. The germline V and J ends were trimmed by 0 bases and 2 bases, with 11 bases remaining between them. The CDR3 has 15 residues. For the CDR3, the DNA is TGCGCCAGCAGCTTGGGATCGGGGAGGCAAGAGACCCAGTACTTC. It translates to CASSLGSGRQETQYF.

The V and J genes are TRBV6-1 and TRBJ1-1; D gene uncertain. The germline CDR1 and CDR2 sequences are MNHNS and SASEGT. The CDR3 has 14 amino acids. The ends were cut back, 2 bases at V and 0 bases at J, with 7 bases in the middle. CDR3 amino acids: CASSETALNTEAFF. In DNA form, the CDR3 reads TGTGCCAGCAGTGAAACAGCCTTGAACACTGAAGCTTTCTTT.

V gene TRBV6-1 combines with J gene TRBJ2-7, with a possible D match to TRBD2 (7 bases). The germline CDR1 and CDR2 sequences are MNHNS and SASEGT. V gave up 6 bases and J gave up 3 bases, with 15 bases separating them. The CDR3 is 14 residues long. CDR3 bases: TGTGCCAGCAGAACACCGGGGGGCGACTACGAGCAGTACTTC. Translated: CASRTPGGDYEQYF.

V is TRBV3-1 (or the pseudogene TRBV3-2) and J is TRBJ1-5; 10 bases match TRBD1. The CDR3 sequence is 14 residues long. Germline trimming cut 8 bases from V and 6 bases from J; bases unmatched to any gene: 7. CDR1 is LGHDT, CDR2 YNNKEL, per germline (reference sequence). The CDR3 loop is CASGGQGDSQPQHF. DNA for the CDR3: TGTGCCAGCGGCGGACAGGGGGATAGTCAGCCCCAGCATTTT.

CDR3 residues: CSVEDLGTGTGDGYTF. The CDR3 bases are TGCAGCGTTGAAGATCTGGGTACCGGGACAGGGGATGGCTACACCTTC. V is TRBV29-1 and J is TRBJ1-2; 10 bases match TRBD1. The germline gives CDR1 SQVTM, CDR2 ANQGSEA. The CDR3 has 16 residues. Trimming took 0 bases from V and 6 from J; bases not matched to a gene: 10.

The CDR3: CASSDWIGTSGGEETQYF. In DNA, the CDR3 is TGTGCCAGCAGTGATTGGATCGGGACTAGCGGGGGGGAAGAGACCCAGTACTTC. The chain couples TRBV2 to TRBJ2-5; 16 nucleotides align to TRBD2. V gave up 3 bases and J gave up 3 bases; unmatched junction bases: 7. This CDR3 contains 18 residues. Germline loops: CDR1 SNHLY, CDR2 FYNNEI.

This clone occurred a few times. The sample has other DNA sequences that encode this CDR3 too. The chain combines TRBV29-1 with TRBJ2-3; D might be TRBD1 (5 bases). CDR1 and CDR2 (germline): SQVTM, ANQGSEA. V lost 5 bases to trimming and J lost 3 bases, with 6 bases between them. This CDR3 is 11 amino acids long. The CDR3 here is CSVSGTDTQYF. The CDR3, as DNA: TGCAGCGTTTCAGGGACAGATACGCAGTATTTT.

The gene calls are TRBV4-2 and TRBJ2-7, with D perhaps matching TRBD2 (5 bases). Germline loops: CDR1 LGHNA, CDR2 YNFKEQ. V was cut by 4 bases and J by 4 bases, with 11 bases left in between. The CDR3 is 13 residues long. In DNA, the CDR3 is TGTGCCAGCAGCCTCCGAGGGAGATACGAGCAGTACGTC. It codes for CASSLRGRYEQYV.

This chain links TRBV10-3 with TRBJ1-4; possibly TRBD1 for D (5 bases). Trimming removed 4 bases from V and 7 bases from J, with 16 bases in between. CDR3 length: 15 amino acids. Germline values: CDR1 ENHRY, CDR2 SYGVKD. CDR3 sequence (DNA): TGTGCCATCAGTGGTGGGAGGGGAGCTATTGAAAAACTGTTTTTT. It is translated as CAISGGRGAIEKLFF.

This rearrangement joins TRBV6-5 to TRBJ1-2; the match to TRBD1 covers 7 bases. CDR1 and CDR2 (germline): MNHEY, SVGAGI. With 8 bases clipped from V and 6 bases from J, the junction kept 12 bases outside the gene matches. This CDR3 spans 14 amino acids. The CDR3, as DNA: TGTGCCAGCTCCGTACTGGGACAGCGCGATGGCTACACCTTC. Translation: CASSVLGQRDGYTF.

The gene calls are TRBV2 and TRBJ2-7; D perhaps matches TRBD2 (6 bases). Trimming stripped 6 bases from V and 7 bases from J, with 10 bases between. In germline, CDR1 is SNHLY, CDR2 FYNNEI. The CDR3 length is 11 residues. CDR3 nucleotide sequence: TGTGCCAGCAGCCCCGGAGGGGAGCAGTACGTC. Protein: CASSPGGEQYV.

The chain employs TRBV2 and TRBJ2-6; maybe TRBD1 (5 bases). The germline V gene has CDR1 SNHLY and CDR2 FYNNEI. V was shortened by 5 bases and J by 0 bases, with 8 bases between the two germline ends. This CDR3 has 15 residues. For the CDR3, the DNA is TGTGCCAGCAGTTCCCAGGGCTCTGGGGCCAACGTCCTGACTTTC. Its protein is CASSSQGSGANVLTF.

This chain uses TRBV6-4 with TRBJ1-5; 10 bases are a match to TRBD1. This CDR3 has 17 amino acids. Germline V gene lookup returns CDR1 MRHNA and CDR2 SNTAGT. The J segment lost 2 bases and the V segment lost 10 bases, leaving 14 bases of the junction unmatched. The CDR3 reads CATETGGRHYGNQPQHF. The CDR3 nucleotides read TGTGCCACCGAGACAGGGGGCCGGCACTATGGCAATCAGCCCCAGCATTTT.

The chain links TRBV21-1 to TRBJ1-2. TRBV21-1 is reported as a pseudogene. CDR3 length: 15 amino acids. As DNA, the CDR3 is TGTGCCAGCAGCAAAAATAGCGCCAGACCCTATGGCTACACCTTC. This gives the protein CASSKNSARPYGYTF.

DNA for the CDR3: TGTGCCAGCAGTTCCCCTAATCAGCCCCAGCATTTT. Amino acids: CASSSPNQPQHF. The V gene is TRBV6-2 or TRBV6-3, the J gene TRBJ1-5; D gene ambiguous. Germline CDR1 is MNHEY and CDR2 is SVGEGT. CDR3 length: 12 residues. Between the trimmed V and J ends, which lost 4 bases and 4 bases, there was a span of 5 bases.

The CDR3 region is CASSLRLGNEQFF. CDR3 DNA sequence: TGCGCCAGCAGCTTGCGCCTAGGCAATGAGCAGTTCTTC. The J gene is TRBJ2-1, the V gene TRBV5-1; D is unresolved. Germline V gene data show CDR1 as SGHRS and CDR2 as YFSETQ. Deletions cut 1 base from V and 6 bases from J, with 8 bases between. The CDR3 covers 13 residues.

The V gene is TRBV6-5, the J gene TRBJ1-2; TRBD1 is a possible D gene (6 bases). Trimming took 6 bases from V and 4 from J, leaving 15 bases between them. CDR3 length: 14 residues. Germline-derived CDR1 and CDR2 are MNHEY and SVGAGI. CDR3 in amino acids: CASSLSTDSYGYTF. The CDR3, as DNA: TGTGCCAGCAGCCTCTCAACGGACAGCTATGGCTACACCTTC.

The rearrangement uses TRBV5-6 and TRBJ1-1; D might be TRBD1 (6 bases). This CDR3 comprises 14 residues. The V end was cut by 0 bases, the J end by 8 bases, with 14 bases between. CDR1 and CDR2 from the germline V gene are SGHDT and YYEEEE. The CDR3 coding sequence is TGTGCCAGCAGCTTGGGAACGACAGGTCTCGAAGCTTTCTTT. Encoded protein: CASSLGTTGLEAFF.